The 8 T cell receptor beta chains reported below all come from one sample, sequenced in a study of CD8+CD57+ T cells in acquired aplastic anemia. Profiles of TCR beta VDJ and CDR3 were generated from a genomic DNA template. One entry per CDR3 protein results from TCRdb running MiXCR on the reads. Among 190,000 or so distinct CDR3 sequences listed, over 60% were seen once. The sequenced sample was sorted CD4+, CD8+, or CD8+CD57+ T cells (not recorded which) from PBMCs. The receptors stem from a human donor in good health.

The chain carries TRBV7-8 and TRBJ2-7, with 7 bases matching TRBD2. There are 15 residues in the CDR3. CDR1 and CDR2 (germline): SGHVS, FQNEAQ. The trim removed 7 bases at V and 1 base at J, leaving 10 bases unmatched. The CDR3 DNA reads TGTGCCAGCACCTGGGGGGGTAATCCGTCCTACGAGCAGTACTTC. It codes for CASTWGGNPSYEQYF.

The CDR3 region is CSVAPASRYEQYF. DNA for the CDR3: TGCAGCGTTGCTCCGGCGTCTCGCTACGAGCAGTACTTC. The V call is TRBV29-1, the J call TRBJ2-7; no clear D. V lost 4 bases and J 3 bases, leaving 13 bases between the germline ends. From germline, CDR1 is SQVTM and CDR2 ANQGSEA. The CDR3 runs to 13 residues.

The chain joins TRBV19 to TRBJ1-1; D ambiguous. The V gene lost 5 bases and the J gene lost 3 bases, with 13 bases spanning the gap. The CDR3 sequence is 14 residues long. Germline V gene sequence: CDR1 LNHDA, CDR2 SQIVND (reference sequence). CDR3 region: CASSDPPRDTEAFF. The CDR3 region has the DNA TGTGCCAGTAGTGATCCGCCGCGGGACACTGAAGCTTTCTTT.

This clonotype was observed a few times. The J gene is TRBJ1-2, the V gene TRBV5-1; possibly TRBD1 for D (6 bases). CDR3 length: 15 residues. The V end was cut by 4 bases, the J end by 3 bases, with 16 bases between. Germline V gene sequence: CDR1 SGHRS, CDR2 YFSETQ. CDR3 DNA sequence: TGCGCCAGCAGCACTCCACAGGGATCGGACTATGGCTACACCTTC. Its translation: CASSTPQGSDYGYTF.

This clonotype was detected many times. The CDR3 reads CASSVAGGDYYEQYF. The CDR3 nucleotides read TGTGCCAGCAGCGTAGCTGGCGGTGACTACTACGAGCAGTACTTC. The chain has TRBV9 and TRBJ2-7; tentatively, D is TRBD2 (5 bases). V was shortened by 0 bases and J by 3 bases, with 13 bases between the two germline ends. CDR3 size: 15 residues. In germline, CDR1 is SGDLS, CDR2 YYNGEE.

The chain employs TRBV20-1 and TRBJ1-5; 8 bases map to TRBD1. From germline, CDR1 is DFQATT and CDR2 SNEGSKA (reference sequence). Trimming at V came to 4 bases and at J to 10 bases, leaving 9 bases not matched to a gene. The CDR3 is made up of 13 amino acids. The CDR3 protein is CSAMDRVNSPQHF. The CDR3 DNA sequence: TGCAGTGCTATGGACAGGGTCAACAGCCCCCAGCATTTT.

J is TRBJ2-2 and V is TRBV7-8, with 7 bases lining up with TRBD2. This CDR3 has 14 amino acids. Per the germline V gene, CDR1 is SGHVS and CDR2 is FQNEAQ. The V and J ends lost 6 bases and 5 bases, in that order; junction bases with no gene match: 6. The CDR3 sequence: CASRGGEGTGELFF. Here the CDR3 DNA reads TGTGCCAGCAGGGGGGGGGAGGGAACCGGGGAGCTGTTTTTT.

This clonotype was counted ten times or more. The CDR3 coding sequence is TGTGCCAGCAGCGGAGCCCAGGCTGGGCTGAACACTGAAGCTTTCTTT. Translation gives CASSGAQAGLNTEAFF. This chain uses TRBV9 with TRBJ1-1, with D uncertain. V was cut by 3 bases and J by 0 bases, with 15 bases left in between. The CDR3 length is 16 residues. CDR1 is SGDLS and CDR2 is YYNGEE in the germline V gene.